This T cell receptor (beta chain) was recorded in a study of blood T cell repertoires in COVID-19. Assay: immunoSEQ multiplex PCR; the TCRdb copy retains only in-frame clones and omits some. The sample includes roughly 170,000 clones, 70% to 90% of them seen just once. Material for sequencing was peripheral blood. The source is a man aged 35-49 years who had recovered from COVID-19.

CDR3 coding DNA: TGTGCCAGCAGCCCAAGCACACGGGGGGCAGGGGAGCTGTTTTTT. Translating gives CASSPSTRGAGELFF. The J gene is TRBJ2-2, the V gene TRBV7-2; a weak D match, TRBD2 (7 bases). Looked up from germline, CDR1 is SGHTA and CDR2 is FQGNSA. The CDR3 is 15 residues long. V lost 5 bases and J lost 8, with 18 bases in between.